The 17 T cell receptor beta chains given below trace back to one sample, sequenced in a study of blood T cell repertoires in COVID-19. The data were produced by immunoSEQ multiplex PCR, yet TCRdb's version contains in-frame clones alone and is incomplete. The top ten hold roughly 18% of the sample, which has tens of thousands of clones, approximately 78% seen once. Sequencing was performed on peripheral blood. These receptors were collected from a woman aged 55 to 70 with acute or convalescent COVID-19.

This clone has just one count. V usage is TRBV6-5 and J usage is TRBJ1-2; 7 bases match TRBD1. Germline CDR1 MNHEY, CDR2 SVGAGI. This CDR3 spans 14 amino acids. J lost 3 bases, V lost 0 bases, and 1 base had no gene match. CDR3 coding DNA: TGTGCCAGCAGTTACTCGGGACAGTACTATGGCTACACCTTC. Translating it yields CASSYSGQYYGYTF.

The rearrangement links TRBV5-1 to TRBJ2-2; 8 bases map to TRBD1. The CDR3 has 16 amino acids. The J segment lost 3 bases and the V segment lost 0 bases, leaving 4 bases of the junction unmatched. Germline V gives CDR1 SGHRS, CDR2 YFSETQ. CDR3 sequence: CASSLEGQGDTGELFF. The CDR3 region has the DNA TGCGCCAGCAGCTTGGAAGGACAGGGTGACACCGGGGAGCTGTTTTTT.

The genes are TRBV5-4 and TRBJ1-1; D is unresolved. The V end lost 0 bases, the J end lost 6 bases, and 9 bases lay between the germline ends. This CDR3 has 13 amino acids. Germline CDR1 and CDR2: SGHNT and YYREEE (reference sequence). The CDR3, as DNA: TGTGCCAGCAGCTTGGATGGCTTGGCTGAAGCTTTCTTT. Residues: CASSLDGLAEAFF.

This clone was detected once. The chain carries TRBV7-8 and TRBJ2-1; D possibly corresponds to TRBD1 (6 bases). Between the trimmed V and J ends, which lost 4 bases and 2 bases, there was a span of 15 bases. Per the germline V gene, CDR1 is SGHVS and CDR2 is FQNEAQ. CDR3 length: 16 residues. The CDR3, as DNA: TGTGCCAGCAGCTCCCTCCCGAGACAGGCCTACAATGAGCAGTTCTTC. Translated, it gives CASSSLPRQAYNEQFF.

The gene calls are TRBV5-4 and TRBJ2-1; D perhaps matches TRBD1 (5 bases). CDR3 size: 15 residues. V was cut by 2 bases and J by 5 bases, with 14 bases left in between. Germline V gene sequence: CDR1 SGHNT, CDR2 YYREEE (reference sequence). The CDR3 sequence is CASSFFSTRDNEQFF. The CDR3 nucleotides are TGTGCCAGCAGCTTTTTCTCGACCAGGGACAATGAGCAGTTCTTC.

CDR3 sequence (DNA): TGTGCCAGCAGTCTAACAGGGGGCTATGGCTACACCTTC. This codes for CASSLTGGYGYTF. The chain combines TRBV7-9 with TRBJ1-2; 8 bases line up with TRBD1. CDR3 size: 13 residues. From germline, CDR1 is SEHNR and CDR2 FQNEAQ (reference sequence). V lost 6 bases and J lost 4; bases outside the gene matches: 4. The complete variable domain, with remaining parts taken from reference TRBV7-9 and TRBJ1-2, reads DTGVSQNPRHKITKRGQNVTFRCDPISEHNRLYWYRQTLGQGPEFLTYFQNEAQLEKSRLLSDRFSAERPKGSFSTLEIQRTEQGDSAMYLCASSLTGGYGYTFGSGTRLTVV.

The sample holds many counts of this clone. DNA for the CDR3: TGTGCCAGCAGCGAGACTAGACAGAACACTGAAGCTTTCTTT. Amino acids: CASSETRQNTEAFF. The V gene is TRBV7-9, the J gene TRBJ1-1; D gene unclear. Trimming shortened V by 5 bases and J by 1 base, and 11 bases separated the two germline ends. Per the germline V gene, CDR1 is SEHNR and CDR2 is FQNEAQ (reference sequence). This CDR3 has 14 amino acids.

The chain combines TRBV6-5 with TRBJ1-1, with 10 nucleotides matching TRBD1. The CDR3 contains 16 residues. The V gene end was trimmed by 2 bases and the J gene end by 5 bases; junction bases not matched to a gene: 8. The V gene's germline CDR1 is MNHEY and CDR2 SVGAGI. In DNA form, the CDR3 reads TGTGCCAGCAGTTACGGAAGACAGGACAGGGGGACTGAAGCTTTCTTT. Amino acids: CASSYGRQDRGTEAFF.

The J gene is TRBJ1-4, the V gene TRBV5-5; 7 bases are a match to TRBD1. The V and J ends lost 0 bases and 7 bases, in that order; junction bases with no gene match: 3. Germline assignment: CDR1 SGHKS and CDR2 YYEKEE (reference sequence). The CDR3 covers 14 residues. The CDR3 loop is CASSLERQGEKLFF. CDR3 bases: TGTGCCAGCAGCTTGGAGAGACAGGGTGAAAAACTGTTTTTT.

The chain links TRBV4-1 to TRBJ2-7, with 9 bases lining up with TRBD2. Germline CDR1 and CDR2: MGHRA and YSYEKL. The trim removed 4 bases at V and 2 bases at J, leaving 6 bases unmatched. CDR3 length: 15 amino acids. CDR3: CASSLAAGGTYEQYV. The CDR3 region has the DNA TGCGCCAGCAGCCTCGCGGCGGGGGGGACCTACGAGCAGTACGTC.

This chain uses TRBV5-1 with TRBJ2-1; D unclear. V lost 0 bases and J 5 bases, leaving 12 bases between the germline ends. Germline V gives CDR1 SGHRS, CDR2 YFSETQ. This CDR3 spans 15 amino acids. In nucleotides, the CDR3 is TGCGCCAGCAGCTTGGGGCAGGCCGATAACAATGAGCAGTTCTTC. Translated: CASSLGQADNNEQFF.

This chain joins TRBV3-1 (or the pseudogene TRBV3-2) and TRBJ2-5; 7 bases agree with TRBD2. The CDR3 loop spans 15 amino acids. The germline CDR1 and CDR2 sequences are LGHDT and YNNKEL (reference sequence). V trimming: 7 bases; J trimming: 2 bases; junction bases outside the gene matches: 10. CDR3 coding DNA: TGTGCCAGCAACCTTCAGCGGGGAGTTCAAGAGACCCAGTACTTC. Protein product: CASNLQRGVQETQYF.

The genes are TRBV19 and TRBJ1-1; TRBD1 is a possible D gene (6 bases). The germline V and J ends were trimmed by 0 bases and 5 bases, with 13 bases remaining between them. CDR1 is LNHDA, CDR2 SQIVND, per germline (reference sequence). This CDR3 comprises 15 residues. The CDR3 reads CASSIDGGARTEAFF. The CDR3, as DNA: TGTGCCAGTAGTATAGATGGGGGGGCGCGTACTGAAGCTTTCTTT.

CDR3 in DNA: TGCAGTGCTAGTGCGGGAATGTATAACTATGGCTACACCTTC. Protein sequence: CSASAGMYNYGYTF. This rearrangement joins TRBV20-1 to TRBJ1-2; D unresolved. CDR3 size: 14 residues. Germline CDR1 reads DFQATT; CDR2 reads SNEGSKA (reference sequence). Trimming cost V 3 bases and J 1 base, with 12 bases left between them.

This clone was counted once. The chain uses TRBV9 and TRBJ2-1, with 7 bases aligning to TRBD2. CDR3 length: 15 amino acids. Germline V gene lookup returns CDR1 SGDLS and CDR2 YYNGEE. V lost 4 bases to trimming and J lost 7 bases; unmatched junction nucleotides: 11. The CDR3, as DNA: TGTGCCAGCAGCCCCCGGGGAGGGATGGGGAATGAGCAGTTCTTC. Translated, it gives CASSPRGGMGNEQFF. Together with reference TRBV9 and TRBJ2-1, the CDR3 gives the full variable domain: DSGVTQTPKHLITATGQRVTLRCSPRSGDLSVYWYQQSLDQGLQFLIQYYNGEERAKGNILERFSAQQFPDLHSELNLSSLELGDSALYFCASSPRGGMGNEQFFGPGTRLTVL.

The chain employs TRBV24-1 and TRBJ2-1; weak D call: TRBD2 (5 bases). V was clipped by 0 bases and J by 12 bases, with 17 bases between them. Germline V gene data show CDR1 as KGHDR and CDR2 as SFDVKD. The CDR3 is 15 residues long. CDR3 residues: CATSDLGRVGGRQFF. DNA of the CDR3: TGTGCCACCAGTGATTTGGGGCGGGTAGGCGGTAGGCAGTTCTTC.

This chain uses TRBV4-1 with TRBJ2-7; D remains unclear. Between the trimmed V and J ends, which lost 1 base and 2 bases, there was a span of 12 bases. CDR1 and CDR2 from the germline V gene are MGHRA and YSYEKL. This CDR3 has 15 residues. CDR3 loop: CASSQVNAETYEQYF. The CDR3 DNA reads TGCGCCAGCAGCCAAGTTAATGCGGAGACCTACGAGCAGTACTTC.